This T cell receptor beta chain stems from a study of blood T cell repertoires in COVID-19. Authors' data handling: Amplification of reference gene primers was used by the study to estimate nucleated cell counts. The assay was immunoSEQ multiplex PCR, and TCRdb's table has in-frame clones only and misses some. That table gives V, J and clone size, and the DNA gave D and trimming. The sample carries 250,000 to 400,000 clones, less than 85% recorded once. The germline gives CDR1 DFQATT, CDR2 SNEGSKA (reference sequence). V lost 5 bases and J lost 7; bases outside the gene matches: 14. This CDR3 is 15 amino acids long.

This TCR was recovered from a woman in her twenties or thirties who had been exposed to COVID-19. The sample was PBMCs or T cells enriched from blood (not recorded which). The chain recombines TRBV20-1 with TRBJ2-3; TRBD1 aligns across 8 bases. This CDR3 is CSAGESRGPGNTQYF. CDR3 DNA: TGCAGTGCTGGTGAAAGCAGGGGGCCGGGAAATACGCAGTATTTT.